This TCR beta chain stems from a study of blood T cell repertoires in COVID-19. Sequencing was performed with immunoSEQ multiplex PCR; in TCRdb, only in-frame clones are kept and a portion is missing. This sample has 260,000 or so clones, with 85% found just once. Deletions cut 2 bases from V and 4 bases from J, with 18 bases between. The CDR3 totals 16 residues. The germline V gene has CDR1 SGHTA and CDR2 FQGNSA. Study members were between about 18 and 89 years old and lived in fewer than 30 US regions. Sequenced material: PBMCs or T cells enriched from blood (not recorded which). The origin of this receptor is a woman aged 45-65 years who had recovered from COVID-19. The rearrangement links TRBV7-2 to TRBJ2-7; unclear D gene. CDR3 amino acids: CASSLTGSPFGYEQYF. The CDR3 coding sequence is TGTGCCAGCAGCTTAACCGGGTCTCCCTTCGGGTACGAGCAGTACTTC.